The clone carrying this T cell receptor (beta chain) was counted only a few times. What it binds is not known. Each cDNA molecule carried a unique molecular identifier. One entry per CDR3 protein results from TCRdb running MiXCR on the 5' RACE reads. Of roughly 50,000 distinct CDR3 sequences listed, 7% to 10% were seen once; the top ten hold 4% to 5%. The source of the sample is a study of early T cells in non-severe SARS-CoV-2 infection. Study conclusions and caveats: Anti-spike CD8 responses were favored in VDJdb matching, and private and CD4 specificities were missed.

Trimming shortened V by 8 bases and J by 7 bases, and 18 bases separated the two germline ends. Germline V gives CDR1 LGHDT, CDR2 YNNKEL (reference sequence). This CDR3 spans 13 amino acids. The V gene is TRBV3-1, the J gene TRBJ2-7; TRBD1 is a possible D gene (5 bases). The TCR sequence derives from an adult who was a healthcare worker with PCR-confirmed SARS-CoV-2 infection or an uninfected control (not recorded which). Sequencing input: whole blood. CDR3: CASARLGVEEQYF. Written as DNA, the CDR3 is TGTGCCAGCGCCCGGTTAGGGGTTGAAGAGCAGTACTTC.